Reported below is one T cell receptor beta chain. The antigen remains undetermined. The data were obtained in a study of cytomegalovirus exposure and HLA in healthy donors. Study as a whole: Earlier, 95 million to 130 million unique TCR beta sequences were recovered from about 200 million T cells by an analysis.

Vbeta (60) and Jbeta (13) primers were used in the PCR. TCRdb's copy holds only in-frame clones and misses some; the assay was immunoSEQ multiplex PCR. The data hold approximately 140,000 clones, with approximately 80% observed a single time. Whole-study results and caveats: The study designated around 150 TCR beta chains cytomegalovirus-associated. In an earlier analysis, about 87% or about 30%: the productive usage of most TCR beta V segments.

This CDR3 has 15 residues. Germline CDR1 is SGHRS and CDR2 is YFSETQ. V lost 4 bases, J lost 5 bases, and 4 bases stayed unmatched. The sequenced material came from PBMCs. The receptor was isolated from a woman aged 40 to 50 in good health and CMV-seropositive. The rearrangement links TRBV5-1 to TRBJ1-4, with 11 bases that match TRBD1. CDR3 residues: CASSVGQGGNEKLFF. In nucleotides, the CDR3 is TGCGCCAGCAGCGTGGGACAGGGGGGGAATGAAAAACTGTTTTTT.